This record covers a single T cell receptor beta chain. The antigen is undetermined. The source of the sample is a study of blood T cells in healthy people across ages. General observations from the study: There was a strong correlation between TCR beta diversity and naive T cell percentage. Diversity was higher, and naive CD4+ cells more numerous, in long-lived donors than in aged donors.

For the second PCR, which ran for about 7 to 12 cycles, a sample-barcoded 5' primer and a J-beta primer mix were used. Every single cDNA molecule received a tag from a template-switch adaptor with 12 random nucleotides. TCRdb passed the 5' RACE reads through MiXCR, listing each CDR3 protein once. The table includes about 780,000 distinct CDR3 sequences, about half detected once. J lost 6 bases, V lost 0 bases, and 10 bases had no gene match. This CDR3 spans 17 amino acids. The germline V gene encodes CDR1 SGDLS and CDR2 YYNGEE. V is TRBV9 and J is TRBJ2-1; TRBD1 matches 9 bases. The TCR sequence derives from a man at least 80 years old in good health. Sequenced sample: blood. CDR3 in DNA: TGTGCCAGCAGCGTAGGGTACGGGACAGGGATTCTCAATGAGCAGTTCTTC. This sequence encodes CASSVGYGTGILNEQFF.